Listed below are T cell receptor beta chains from one sample, sequenced in a study of T cell responses to AZD1222 COVID-19 vaccine. Data came from immunoSEQ multiplex PCR; TCRdb stores just in-frame clones and leaves some out. The data hold under 45,000 clones, with approximately 88% observed a single time. The sequenced sample was peripheral blood, obtained on day 0 of AZD1222 vaccination. All receptors come from an adult in good health. The CDR3 runs from the conserved cysteine through the conserved F or W. D genes are given only for firm matches. Clone size is not always given. Where it is, it says once, few, many or a class for expanded clones.

abundance: .
v_gene: TRBV18
d_gene: .
j_gene: TRBJ1-5
CDR3nt: TGTGCCAGCTCATCCTACGGGGGGCGGAAGGATCAGCCCCAGCATTTT
CDR3aa: CASSSYGGRKDQPQHF

abundance: .
v_gene: TRBV7-9
d_gene: TRBD2
j_gene: TRBJ2-7
CDR3nt: TGTGCCAGCCGCGGGGAGGGTTACGAGCAGTACTTC
CDR3aa: CASRGEGYEQYF

abundance: .
v_gene: TRBV6-5
d_gene: TRBD2
j_gene: TRBJ2-7
CDR3nt: TGTGCCAGCAGTTACGGAGCGGGGGGTACCTACGAGCAGTACTTC
CDR3aa: CASSYGAGGTYEQYF

abundance: .
v_gene: TRBV3-1/TRBV3-2
d_gene: .
j_gene: TRBJ1-5
CDR3nt: TGTGCCAGCAGCCAAGGTAGCTACGGGGCTAGCAATCAGCCCCAGCATTTT
CDR3aa: CASSQGSYGASNQPQHF

abundance: .
v_gene: TRBV9
d_gene: TRBD1
j_gene: TRBJ1-4
CDR3nt: TGTGCCAGCAGCGCGGGCACAGGGGGTGGACGGCAAAATGAAAAACTGTTTTTT
CDR3aa: CASSAGTGGGRQNEKLFF

abundance: .
v_gene: TRBV14
d_gene: .
j_gene: TRBJ2-7
CDR3nt: TGTGCCAGCAGCCTATTCCCGGACATTGTTCCCTACGAGCAGTACTTC
CDR3aa: CASSLFPDIVPYEQYF

abundance: .
v_gene: TRBV7-2
d_gene: TRBD2
j_gene: TRBJ2-3
CDR3nt: TGTGCCAGCAGCCCAGGAGGACTAGCGGGAGGTGCAGATACGCAGTATTTT
CDR3aa: CASSPGGLAGGADTQYF

abundance: .
v_gene: TRBV5-1
d_gene: TRBD2
j_gene: TRBJ2-1
CDR3nt: TGCGCCAGCAGCTTGGTTAGCGGGGGGTATCGAGTTGAGCAGTTCTTC
CDR3aa: CASSLVSGGYRVEQFF

abundance: .
v_gene: TRBV13
d_gene: TRBD1
j_gene: TRBJ2-4
CDR3nt: TGTGCCAGCAGCTTTTGGACAGGAAAAAACATTCAGTACTTC
CDR3aa: CASSFWTGKNIQYF

abundance: .
v_gene: TRBV6-5
d_gene: .
j_gene: TRBJ1-4
CDR3nt: TGTGCCAGCAGTTACCTAAGGGGGGATGAAAAACTGTTTTTT
CDR3aa: CASSYLRGDEKLFF

abundance: .
v_gene: TRBV27
d_gene: .
j_gene: TRBJ1-4
CDR3nt: TGTGCCAGCCAGGAGTTGGCGGCAACTAATGAAAAACTGTTTTTT
CDR3aa: CASQELAATNEKLFF

abundance: .
v_gene: TRBV28
d_gene: TRBD1
j_gene: TRBJ1-2
CDR3nt: TGTGCCAGCACTCCGGGACAGGGGGATGGCTACACCTTC
CDR3aa: CASTPGQGDGYTF

abundance: .
v_gene: TRBV7-3
d_gene: TRBD2
j_gene: TRBJ2-1
CDR3nt: TGTGCCAGCAGCCTTAGCGGGGGGGCAGCAAATGAGCAGTTCTTC
CDR3aa: CASSLSGGAANEQFF

abundance: .
v_gene: TRBV4-1
d_gene: TRBD1
j_gene: TRBJ2-7
CDR3nt: TGCGCCAGCAGCCCCGGGCAGGGGGCCGCCTACGAGCAGTACTTC
CDR3aa: CASSPGQGAAYEQYF

abundance: .
v_gene: TRBV6-5
d_gene: .
j_gene: TRBJ1-1
CDR3nt: TGTGCCAGCAGACACGGATACACTGAAGCTTTCTTT
CDR3aa: CASRHGYTEAFF

abundance: few
v_gene: TRBV28
d_gene: TRBD2
j_gene: TRBJ2-5
CDR3nt: TGTGCCAGCAGTTTAACTAGCGGGAACTATCAAGAGACCCAGTACTTC
CDR3aa: CASSLTSGNYQETQYF

abundance: .
v_gene: TRBV6-4
d_gene: .
j_gene: TRBJ2-1
CDR3nt: TGTGCCAGCAGTGAGGATGGAGAGAAGGGCCTGCAGTTCTTC
CDR3aa: CASSEDGEKGLQFF

abundance: .
v_gene: TRBV14
d_gene: .
j_gene: TRBJ1-2
CDR3nt: TGTGCCAGCAGCCTCCTTCAGGGAGAAAGATATGGCTACACCTTC
CDR3aa: CASSLLQGERYGYTF

abundance: .
v_gene: TRBV19
d_gene: TRBD1
j_gene: TRBJ2-5
CDR3nt: TGTGCCAGTACCCCGGGGGGACAGGGGGGCCTGCAAGAGACCCAGTACTTC
CDR3aa: CASTPGGQGGLQETQYF

abundance: .
v_gene: TRBV7-9
d_gene: .
j_gene: TRBJ2-2
CDR3nt: TGTGCCAGCAGCTTGTTTGGGTCATCGAACACCGGGGAGCTGTTTTTT
CDR3aa: CASSLFGSSNTGELFF

abundance: .
v_gene: TRBV10-3
d_gene: TRBD1
j_gene: TRBJ1-1
CDR3nt: TGTGCCATCAGGTCAGACAGGGGGTCCACTGAAGCTTTCTTT
CDR3aa: CAIRSDRGSTEAFF

abundance: .
v_gene: TRBV10-3
d_gene: .
j_gene: TRBJ2-7
CDR3nt: TGTGCCATCAGTGGTGCCAACGAGCAGTACTTC
CDR3aa: CAISGANEQYF

abundance: .
v_gene: TRBV6-1
d_gene: TRBD2
j_gene: TRBJ2-5
CDR3nt: TGTGCCAGCAGTGAATACACCCAGCGGGGGGGTGAGACCCAGTACTTC
CDR3aa: CASSEYTQRGGETQYF

abundance: .
v_gene: TRBV4-1
d_gene: .
j_gene: TRBJ1-3
CDR3nt: TGCGCCAGCAGCCAAGAAGTCGCGACTGGAAACACCATATATTTT
CDR3aa: CASSQEVATGNTIYF

abundance: .
v_gene: TRBV25-1
d_gene: .
j_gene: TRBJ1-1
CDR3nt: TGTGCCAGCAGTGAATTTGGGCGGGGGGCTGAAGCTTTCTTT
CDR3aa: CASSEFGRGAEAFF

abundance: .
v_gene: TRBV7-8
d_gene: TRBD2
j_gene: TRBJ2-7
CDR3nt: TGTGCCAGCAGCCCTCCGGGACTAACTTCCTACGAGCAGTACTTC
CDR3aa: CASSPPGLTSYEQYF

abundance: .
v_gene: TRBV3-1/TRBV3-2
d_gene: .
j_gene: TRBJ2-6
CDR3nt: TGTGCCAGCAGCCAATGGGGGCCAGACGGGGCCAACGTCCTGACTTTC
CDR3aa: CASSQWGPDGANVLTF

abundance: .
v_gene: TRBV28
d_gene: .
j_gene: TRBJ2-2
CDR3nt: TGTGCCAGCAGCCCCACAATACCCCCCACCCGGAACACCGGGGAGCTGTTTTTT
CDR3aa: CASSPTIPPTRNTGELFF

abundance: .
v_gene: TRBV7-2
d_gene: TRBD1
j_gene: TRBJ1-2
CDR3nt: TGTGCCAGCAGTCCTGGACAGGGACAGGGCTACACCTTC
CDR3aa: CASSPGQGQGYTF

abundance: .
v_gene: TRBV6-5
d_gene: .
j_gene: TRBJ1-1
CDR3nt: TGTGCCAGCAGTTACTCGGACCCGAGGGACACTGAAGCTTTCTTT
CDR3aa: CASSYSDPRDTEAFF

abundance: .
v_gene: TRBV2
d_gene: .
j_gene: TRBJ2-3
CDR3nt: TGTGCCAGCAGTGAAATGGTAGCGGAGCTCACAGATACGCAGTATTTT
CDR3aa: CASSEMVAELTDTQYF

abundance: .
v_gene: TRBV19
d_gene: TRBD1
j_gene: TRBJ2-7
CDR3nt: TGTGCCAGTAGCCCTAGGGACAGGAGCTCCTACGAGCAGTACTTC
CDR3aa: CASSPRDRSSYEQYF

abundance: .
v_gene: TRBV2
d_gene: .
j_gene: TRBJ1-4
CDR3nt: TGTGCCAGCAGTGAAACTGTGACTAATGAAAAACTGTTTTTT
CDR3aa: CASSETVTNEKLFF

abundance: .
v_gene: TRBV4-1
d_gene: TRBD1
j_gene: TRBJ2-7
CDR3nt: TGCGCCAGCAGCCAACGACAGGGCCCCTACGAGCAGTACTTC
CDR3aa: CASSQRQGPYEQYF

abundance: .
v_gene: TRBV5-1
d_gene: .
j_gene: TRBJ1-5
CDR3nt: TGCGCCAGCAGCCAAACAGGACCTCATCAGCCCCAGCATTTT
CDR3aa: CASSQTGPHQPQHF

abundance: once
v_gene: TRBV3-1/TRBV3-2
d_gene: .
j_gene: TRBJ1-2
CDR3nt: TGTGCCAGCAGTACTCAGGGCTGGGGCTATGGCTACACCTTC
CDR3aa: CASSTQGWGYGYTF

abundance: .
v_gene: TRBV6-4
d_gene: .
j_gene: TRBJ2-3
CDR3nt: TGTGCCAGCAGTGACACGCAGGGTGCAGATACGCAGTATTTT
CDR3aa: CASSDTQGADTQYF